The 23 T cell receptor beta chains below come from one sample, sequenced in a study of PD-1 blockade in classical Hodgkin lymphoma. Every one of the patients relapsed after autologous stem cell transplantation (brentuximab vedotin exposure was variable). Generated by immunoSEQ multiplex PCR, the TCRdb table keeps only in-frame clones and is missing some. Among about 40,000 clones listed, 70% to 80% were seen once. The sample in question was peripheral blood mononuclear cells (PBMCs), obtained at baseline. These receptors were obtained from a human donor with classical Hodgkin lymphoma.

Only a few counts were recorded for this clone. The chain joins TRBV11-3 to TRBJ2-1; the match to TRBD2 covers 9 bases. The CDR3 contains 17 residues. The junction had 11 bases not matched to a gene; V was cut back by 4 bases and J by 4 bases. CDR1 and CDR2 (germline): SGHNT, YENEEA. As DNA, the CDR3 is TGTGCCAGCAGCTACACCCTTGGGCTAGCGGGGTACAATGAGCAGTTCTTC. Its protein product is CASSYTLGLAGYNEQFF.

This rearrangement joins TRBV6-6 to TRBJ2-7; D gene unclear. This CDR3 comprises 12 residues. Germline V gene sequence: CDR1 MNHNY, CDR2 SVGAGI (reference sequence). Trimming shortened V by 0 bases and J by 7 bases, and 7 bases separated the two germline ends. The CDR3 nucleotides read TGTGCCAGCAGTTACTCTGGGCGGGAGCAGTACTTC. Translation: CASSYSGREQYF.

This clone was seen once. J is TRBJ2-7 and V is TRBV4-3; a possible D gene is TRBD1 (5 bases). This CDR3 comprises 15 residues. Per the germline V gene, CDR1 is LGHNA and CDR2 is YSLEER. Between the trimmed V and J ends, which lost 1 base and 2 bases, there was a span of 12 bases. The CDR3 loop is CASSQGWQGTYEQYF. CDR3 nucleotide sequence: TGCGCCAGCAGCCAAGGTTGGCAGGGTACCTACGAGCAGTACTTC.

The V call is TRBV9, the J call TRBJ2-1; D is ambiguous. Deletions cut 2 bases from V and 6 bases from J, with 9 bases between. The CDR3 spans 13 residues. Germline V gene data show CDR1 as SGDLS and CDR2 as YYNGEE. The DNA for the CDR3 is TGTGCCAGCAGCGTTTCCACTTCCAATGAGCAGTTCTTC. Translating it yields CASSVSTSNEQFF.

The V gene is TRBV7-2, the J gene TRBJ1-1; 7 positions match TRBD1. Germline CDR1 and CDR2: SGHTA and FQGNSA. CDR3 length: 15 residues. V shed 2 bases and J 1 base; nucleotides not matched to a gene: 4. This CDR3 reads CASSLLRQGNTEAFF. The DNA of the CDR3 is TGTGCCAGCAGCTTACTGCGACAGGGGAACACTGAAGCTTTCTTT.

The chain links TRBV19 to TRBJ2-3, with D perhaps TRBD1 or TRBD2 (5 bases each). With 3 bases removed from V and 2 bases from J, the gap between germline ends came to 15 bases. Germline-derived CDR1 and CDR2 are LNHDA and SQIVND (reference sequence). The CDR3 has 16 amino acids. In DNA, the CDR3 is TGTGCCAGTAGTATTGGGGGACGGAGGTACACAGATACGCAGTATTTT. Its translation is CASSIGGRRYTDTQYF.

The CDR3 loop is CASSLATGTDTQYF. The CDR3 DNA reads TGTGCCAGCAGCCTCGCTACGGGCACAGATACGCAGTATTTT. The chain uses TRBV11-1 and TRBJ2-3; no definite D call. CDR1 is SGHAT and CDR2 is FQDESV in the germline V gene (reference sequence). V was pared by 5 bases and J by 1 base, with 10 bases between. The CDR3 is made up of 14 amino acids. The full variable domain, its missing parts supplied by reference TRBV11-1 and TRBJ2-3, is EAEVAQSPRYKITEKSQAVAFWCDPISGHATLYWYRQILGQGPELLVQFQDESVVDDSQLPKDRFSAERLKGVDSTLKIQPAELGDSAMYLCASSLATGTDTQYFGPGTRLTVL.

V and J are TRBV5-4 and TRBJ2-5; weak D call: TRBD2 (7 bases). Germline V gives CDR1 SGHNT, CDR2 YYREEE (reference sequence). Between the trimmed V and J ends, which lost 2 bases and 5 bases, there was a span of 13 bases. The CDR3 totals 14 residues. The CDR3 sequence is CASSFGGAQETQYF. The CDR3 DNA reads TGTGCCAGCAGCTTTGGGGGGGCGCAGGAGACCCAGTACTTC.

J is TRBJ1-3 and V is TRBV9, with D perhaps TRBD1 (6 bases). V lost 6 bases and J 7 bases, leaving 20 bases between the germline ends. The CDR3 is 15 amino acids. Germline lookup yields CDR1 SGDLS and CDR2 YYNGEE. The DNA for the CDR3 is TGTGCCAGCACTCTAATCATTGACAGGCCGAACACCATATATTTT. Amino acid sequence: CASTLIIDRPNTIYF.

This chain's CDR3 is CASSYGTVYNEQFF. CDR3 bases: TGTGCCAGCAGCTACGGGACAGTCTACAATGAGCAGTTCTTC. The chain uses TRBV11-3 and TRBJ2-1; the match to TRBD1 covers 7 bases. Germline V gene data show CDR1 as SGHNT and CDR2 as YENEEA. The CDR3 contains 14 residues. With V trimmed by 4 bases and J by 3 bases, 3 bases remained unmatched. The complete variable domain, with remaining parts taken from reference TRBV11-3 and TRBJ2-1, reads EAGVVQSPRYKIIEKKQPVAFWCNPISGHNTLYWYLQNLGQGPELLIRYENEEAVDDSQLPKDRFSAERLKGVDSTLKIQPAELGDSAVYLCASSYGTVYNEQFFGPGTRLTVL.

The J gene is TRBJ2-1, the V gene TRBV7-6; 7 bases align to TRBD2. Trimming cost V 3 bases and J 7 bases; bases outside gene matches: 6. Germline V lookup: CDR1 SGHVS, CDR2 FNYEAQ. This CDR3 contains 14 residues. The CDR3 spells CASSLGGSLNEQFF. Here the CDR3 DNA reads TGTGCCAGCAGCTTGGGCGGGAGTCTGAATGAGCAGTTCTTC.

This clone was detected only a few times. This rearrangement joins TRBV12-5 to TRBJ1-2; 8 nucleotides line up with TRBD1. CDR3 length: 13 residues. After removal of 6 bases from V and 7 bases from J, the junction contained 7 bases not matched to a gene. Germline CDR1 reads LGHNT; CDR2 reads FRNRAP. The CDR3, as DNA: TGTGCTAGTGGACAATATACAGGGGGTGGCTACACCTTC. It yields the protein CASGQYTGGGYTF. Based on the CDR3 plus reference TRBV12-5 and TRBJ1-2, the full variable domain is DARVTQTPRHKVTEMGQEVTMRCQPILGHNTVFWYRQTMMQGLELLAYFRNRAPLDDSGMPKDRFSAEMPDATLATLKIQPSEPRDSAVYFCASGQYTGGGYTFGSGTRLTVV.

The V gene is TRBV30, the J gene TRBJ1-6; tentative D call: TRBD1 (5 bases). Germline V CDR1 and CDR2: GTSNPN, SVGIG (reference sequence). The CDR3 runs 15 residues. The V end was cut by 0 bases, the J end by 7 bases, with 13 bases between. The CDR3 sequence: CAWSVSGTGNSPLHF. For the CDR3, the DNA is TGTGCCTGGAGTGTATCAGGGACGGGAAATTCACCCCTCCACTTT.

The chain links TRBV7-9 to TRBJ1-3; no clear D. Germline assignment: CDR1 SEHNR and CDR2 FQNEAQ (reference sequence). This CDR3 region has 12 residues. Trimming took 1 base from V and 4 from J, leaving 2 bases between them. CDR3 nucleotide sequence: TGTGCCAGCAGCTTAGAGGGAAACACCATATATTTT. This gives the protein CASSLEGNTIYF.

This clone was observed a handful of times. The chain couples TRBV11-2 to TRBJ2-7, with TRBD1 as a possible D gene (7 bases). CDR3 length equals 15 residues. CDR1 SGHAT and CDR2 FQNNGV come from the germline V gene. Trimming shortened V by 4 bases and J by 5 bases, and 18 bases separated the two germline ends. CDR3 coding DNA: TGTGCCAGCAGCTCTAAGGAGGGGGCTCGCGACGAGCAGTACTTC. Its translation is CASSSKEGARDEQYF.

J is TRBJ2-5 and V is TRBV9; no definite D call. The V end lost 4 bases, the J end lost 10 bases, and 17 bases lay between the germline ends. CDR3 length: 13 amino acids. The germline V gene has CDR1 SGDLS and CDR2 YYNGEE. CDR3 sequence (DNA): TGTGCCAGCAGCCCCGGAGCTGTTTTTCTCCAGTACTTC. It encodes CASSPGAVFLQYF.

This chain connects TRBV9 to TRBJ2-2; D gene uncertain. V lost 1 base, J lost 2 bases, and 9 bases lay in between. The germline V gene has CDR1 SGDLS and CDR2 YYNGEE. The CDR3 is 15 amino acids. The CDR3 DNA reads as TGTGCCAGCAGCGTAAAAAACTTAAACACCGGGGAGCTGTTTTTT. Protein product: CASSVKNLNTGELFF. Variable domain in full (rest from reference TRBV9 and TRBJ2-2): DSGVTQTPKHLITATGQRVTLRCSPRSGDLSVYWYQQSLDQGLQFLIQYYNGEERAKGNILERFSAQQFPDLHSELNLSSLELGDSALYFCASSVKNLNTGELFFGEGSRLTVL.

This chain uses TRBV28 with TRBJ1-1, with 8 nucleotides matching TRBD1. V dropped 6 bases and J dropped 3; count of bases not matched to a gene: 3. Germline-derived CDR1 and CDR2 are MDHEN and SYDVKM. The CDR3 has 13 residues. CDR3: CASSYRGDTEAFF. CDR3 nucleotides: TGTGCCAGCAGCTACAGGGGGGACACTGAAGCTTTCTTT.

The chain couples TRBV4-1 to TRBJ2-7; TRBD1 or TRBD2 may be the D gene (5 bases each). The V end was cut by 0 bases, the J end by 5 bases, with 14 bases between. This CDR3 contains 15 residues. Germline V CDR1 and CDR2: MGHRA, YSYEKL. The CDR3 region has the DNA TGCGCCAGCAGCCAAGATCGAGCCGGGGCGGACGAGCAGTACTTC. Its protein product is CASSQDRAGADEQYF.

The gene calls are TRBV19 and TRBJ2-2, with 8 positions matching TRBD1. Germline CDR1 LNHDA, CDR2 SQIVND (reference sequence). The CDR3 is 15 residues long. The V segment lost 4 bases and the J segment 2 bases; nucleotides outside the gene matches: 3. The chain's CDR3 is CASSTGQGNTGELFF. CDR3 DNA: TGTGCCAGTAGTACTGGACAGGGCAACACCGGGGAGCTGTTTTTT.

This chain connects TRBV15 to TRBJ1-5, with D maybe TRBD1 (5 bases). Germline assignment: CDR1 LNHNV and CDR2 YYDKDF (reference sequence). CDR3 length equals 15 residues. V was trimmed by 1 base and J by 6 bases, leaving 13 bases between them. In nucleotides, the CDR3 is TGTGCCACCAGCAGAGTTGTCAGGGAGGCTCAGCCCCAGCATTTT. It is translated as CATSRVVREAQPQHF.

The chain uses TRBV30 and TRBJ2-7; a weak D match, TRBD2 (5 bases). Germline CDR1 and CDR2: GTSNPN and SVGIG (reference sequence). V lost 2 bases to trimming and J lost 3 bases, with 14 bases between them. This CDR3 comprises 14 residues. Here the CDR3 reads CAWSKSGLHYEQYF. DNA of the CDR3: TGTGCCTGGAGTAAGAGCGGACTCCACTACGAGCAGTACTTC.

DNA for the CDR3: TGTGCCAGCAGCTTATTCCGAAACCCGGGACGAGTCTCTGAAGCTTTCTTT. Translation: CASSLFRNPGRVSEAFF. This chain joins TRBV7-9 and TRBJ1-1; D might be TRBD1 (5 bases). This CDR3 region has 17 residues. The germline gives CDR1 SEHNR, CDR2 FQNEAQ (reference sequence). V was trimmed by 2 bases and J by 6 bases, leaving 22 bases between them.